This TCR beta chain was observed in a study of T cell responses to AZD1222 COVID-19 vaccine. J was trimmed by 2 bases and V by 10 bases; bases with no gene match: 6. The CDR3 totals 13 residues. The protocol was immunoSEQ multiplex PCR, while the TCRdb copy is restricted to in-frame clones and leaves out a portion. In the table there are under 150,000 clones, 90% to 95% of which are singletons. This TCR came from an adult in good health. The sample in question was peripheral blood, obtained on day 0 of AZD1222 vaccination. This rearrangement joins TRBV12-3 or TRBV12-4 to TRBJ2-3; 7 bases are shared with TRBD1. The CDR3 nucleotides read TGTGCCACCGGGACAGTGGCCACAGATACGCAGTATTTT. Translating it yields CATGTVATDTQYF.